Below are 9 T cell receptor beta chains sequenced from a single sample in a study of blood T cell repertoires in COVID-19. TCRdb's table, derived via immunoSEQ multiplex PCR, lists solely in-frame clones and lacks some. This table has some 270,000 clones, approximately 85% appearing once. Sequencing was done on a sample of PBMCs or T cells enriched from blood (not recorded which). These receptors were collected from a woman between 50 and 59 years old who had been exposed to COVID-19.

The rearrangement joins TRBV25-1 to TRBJ1-1, with 7 bases aligning to TRBD1. Trimming at V came to 3 bases and at J to 1 base, leaving 5 bases not matched to a gene. The V gene's germline CDR1 is MGHDK and CDR2 SYGVNS. CDR3 length: 15 amino acids. The CDR3 nucleotides are TGTGCCAGCAGTGAGGTTAACAGGGGGAACACTGAAGCTTTCTTT. It codes for CASSEVNRGNTEAFF.

The chain combines TRBV10-2 with TRBJ1-2; D ambiguous. The CDR3 has 12 residues. Germline loops: CDR1 WSHSY, CDR2 SAAADI. Trimming stripped 8 bases from V and 6 bases from J, with 13 bases between. DNA of the CDR3: TGCGCCAGCGCAGACACCCCCGATGGCTACACCTTC. Translation: CASADTPDGYTF.

This sequence joins TRBV5-6 and TRBJ2-7; perhaps TRBD1 as D (6 bases). Germline V CDR1 and CDR2: SGHDT, YYEEEE. The CDR3 runs 13 residues. V was clipped by 4 bases and J by 3 bases, with 11 bases between them. The CDR3 nucleotides are TGTGCCAGCAGCCTGGGACAAAGCTACGAGCAGTACTTC. Translating gives CASSLGQSYEQYF.

This clone was found a few times. The rearrangement uses TRBV10-1 and TRBJ1-1; 7 positions agree with TRBD1. Germline trimming cut 3 bases from V and 7 bases from J; bases unmatched to any gene: 14. Germline assignment: CDR1 WNHNN and CDR2 SYGVQD (reference sequence). This CDR3 comprises 16 residues. CDR3: CASSEQRPTGMGEAFF. The CDR3 DNA follows: TGCGCCAGCAGTGAACAACGACCGACAGGGATGGGTGAAGCTTTCTTT.

The rearrangement uses TRBV2 and TRBJ2-3; D uncertain. Deletions cut 6 bases from V and 7 bases from J, with 11 bases between. The V gene's germline CDR1 is SNHLY and CDR2 FYNNEI. The CDR3 runs 12 residues. The CDR3 loop is CASSLAANTQYF. CDR3 coding DNA: TGTGCCAGCAGCCTCGCAGCGAATACGCAGTATTTT.

In nucleotides, the CDR3 is TGTGCCAGCAGTCGACAGGGAGGATCTATGGGGGATGAGCAGTTCTTC. Translated, it gives CASSRQGGSMGDEQFF. The genes are TRBV7-2 and TRBJ2-1; a weak D match, TRBD1 (7 bases). The CDR3 is made up of 16 amino acids. The V end lost 6 bases, the J end lost 8 bases, and 23 bases lay between the germline ends. Looked up from germline, CDR1 is SGHTA and CDR2 is FQGNSA.

The V gene is TRBV27, the J gene TRBJ2-3; D possibly corresponds to TRBD2 (6 bases). This CDR3 has 17 amino acids. Looked up from germline, CDR1 is MNHEY and CDR2 is SMNVEV (reference sequence). The V end lost 1 base, the J end lost 0 bases, and 14 bases lay between the germline ends. The CDR3 nucleotides are TGTGCCAGCAGTTTATTGGTAGATGGGACTAGCACAGATACGCAGTATTTT. Residues: CASSLLVDGTSTDTQYF.

With respect to this clone: Within the sample, other DNA sequences also encode this same CDR3. The J gene is TRBJ2-3, the V gene TRBV5-1, with TRBD2 matching over 7 bases. The CDR3 is 15 residues long. Germline lookup yields CDR1 SGHRS and CDR2 YFSETQ. With V trimmed by 0 bases and J by 3 bases, 4 bases remained unmatched. CDR3 residues: CASSLEGGGTDTQYF. The CDR3 bases are TGCGCCAGCAGCTTGGAAGGCGGGGGTACAGATACGCAGTATTTT.

This clone was seen only once. This rearrangement joins TRBV19 to TRBJ1-1; D is perhaps TRBD1 (5 bases). Trimming shortened V by 2 bases and J by 1 base, and 14 bases separated the two germline ends. The CDR3 contains 16 residues. The germline gives CDR1 LNHDA, CDR2 SQIVND (reference sequence). CDR3 residues: CASSIPLGHTNTEAFF. CDR3 bases: TGTGCCAGTAGTATACCTCTCGGACACACGAACACTGAAGCTTTCTTT.